The clone carrying this T cell receptor beta chain was seen repeatedly, ten times or more. Antigen specificity is unknown. Germline-derived CDR1 and CDR2 are SEHNR and FQNEAQ (reference sequence). V lost 1 base, J lost 2 bases, and 8 bases lay in between. There are 14 residues in the CDR3. The data belong to a study of T-cell reconstitution after alpha-beta-depleted transplantation in children. Study-wide results and limits: In some patients, recipient T cells and intrathymic progenitors surviving conditioning explained high day-60 diversity.

Unique molecular identifiers tagged the TCRbeta library. Each CDR3 protein is one row after TCRdb ran MiXCR on the PCR reads. The table includes over 150,000 distinct CDR3 sequences, approximately 6.8% detected once. Sample: PBMCs, taken before TCRalphabeta/CD19-depleted stem cell transplant. The source of this sequence is a girl under three years old with combined immunodeficiency, due to receive a stem cell transplant. The chain employs TRBV7-9 and TRBJ1-2; no definite D call. The CDR3 sequence: CASSLVSGNYGYTF. DNA for the CDR3: TGTGCCAGCAGCTTAGTCAGCGGAAACTATGGCTACACCTTC.